The rows below give T cell receptor beta chains drawn from one sample of a study of CD8+ T cells in alopecia areata. The table came from immunoSEQ multiplex PCR; TCRdb's copy has only in-frame clones and leaves some out. The table has about 120,000 clones, approximately 58% seen once; the top ten hold around 2.7%. Material: CD4+ T cells sorted from blood. These receptors all stem from a human donor in good health. Both conserved end residues are part of each CDR3. Fields, in order: J gene, D gene, clone size, V gene, CDR3 DNA, CDR3 protein. The D gene is left open where the match is weak. Part of the rows lack a size; the others show once, few, many or a class for expanded clones.

>TRBJ2-7|TRBD1|few|TRBV29-1
TGCAGCGTTGATTTTGGGACAGGGAAGTACGAGCAGTACTTC
CSVDFGTGKYEQYF
>TRBJ2-7|TRBD1|-|TRBV29-1
TGCAGCATATTCAGGGGGCGCAATTACGAGCAGTACTTC
CSIFRGRNYEQYF
>TRBJ1-3|-|-|TRBV11-2
TGTGCCAGCATCGCGGGGGGAGCTGGAAACACCATATATTTT
CASIAGGAGNTIYF
>TRBJ2-3|TRBD2|-|TRBV29-1
TGCAGCGTTGACCCTAGTAGCGGGCTGACAGATACGCAGTATTTT
CSVDPSSGLTDTQYF
>TRBJ2-7|-|-|TRBV7-6
TGTGCCAGCAGCTTCGGGACATGGGGCCTAGTCTACGAGCAGTACTTC
CASSFGTWGLVYEQYF
>TRBJ2-5|-|few|TRBV11-2
TGTGCCAGCAGCTTAGATGGGCCAGGGGTAGAGACCCAGTACTTC
CASSLDGPGVETQYF
>TRBJ2-2|-|few|TRBV7-9
TGTGCCAGCAGCTTAGGTCTCGGGACCGGGGAGCTGTTTTTT
CASSLGLGTGELFF
>TRBJ2-5|-|-|TRBV5-1
TGCGCCAGCAGCTTGGGACAGCTACAAGAGACCCAGTACTTC
CASSLGQLQETQYF
>TRBJ2-2|-|-|TRBV5-1
TGCGCCAGCAATGACGGGAACACCGGGGAGCTGTTTTTT
CASNDGNTGELFF
>TRBJ2-6|-|-|TRBV30
TGTGCCTGGAGTACAGCTCCGTCTGGGGCCAACGTCCTGACTTTC
CAWSTAPSGANVLTF
>TRBJ2-3|-|-|TRBV29-1
TGCAGCGTGCAACAGATATCCACAGATACGCAGTATTTT
CSVQQISTDTQYF
>TRBJ2-5|-|-|TRBV29-1
TGCAGCGTTGAGTGGGCACAATTCCAAGAGACCCAGTACTTC
CSVEWAQFQETQYF
>TRBJ1-6|-|-|TRBV2
TGTGCCAGCAGTGAAGGGGGGGACTATAATTCACCCCTCCACTTT
CASSEGGDYNSPLHF
>TRBJ1-1|-|-|TRBV28
TGTGCCAGCACCAGGGGCCCTGAAGCTTTCTTT
CASTRGPEAFF
>TRBJ2-5|-|-|TRBV29-1
TGCAGCGTTCGGGAAGGGATGGGGACCCAGTACTTC
CSVREGMGTQYF
>TRBJ2-3|TRBD1|-|TRBV18
TGTGCCAGCTCACCACCGGTAGGGGGCGGCGGAGATACGCAGTATTTT
CASSPPVGGGGDTQYF
>TRBJ2-7|TRBD2|-|TRBV11-2
TGTGCCAGCAGCCTCCTCCGGGGACTAGTCCACGAGCAGTACTTC
CASSLLRGLVHEQYF
>TRBJ1-2|-|once|TRBV6-5
TGTGCCAGCTACGACAGGGGCTACACCTTC
CASYDRGYTF
>TRBJ2-7|-|once|TRBV30
TGTGCCTGGAGTTCGATAGAGCAGTACTTC
CAWSSIEQYF
>TRBJ2-5|-|-|TRBV5-6
TGTGCCAGCAGCCGACGGGGGGCGCCCCAAGAGACCCAGTACTTC
CASSRRGAPQETQYF
>TRBJ2-3|-|-|TRBV4-1
TGCGCCAGCAGACCCCTGGCGGGCACAGATACGCAGTATTTT
CASRPLAGTDTQYF
>TRBJ2-6|-|-|TRBV30
TGTGCCTGGAATTCTGGGGCCAACGTCCTGACTTTC
CAWNSGANVLTF
>TRBJ2-5|-|-|TRBV2
TGTGCCAGCAGTGGAGGGGGAGGAGAGACCCAGTACTTC
CASSGGGGETQYF
>TRBJ2-7|-|few|TRBV5-1
TGCGCCAGCAGCTTGACAGGGCATGGCTCCTACGAGCAGTACTTC
CASSLTGHGSYEQYF
>TRBJ2-1|-|-|TRBV7-2
TGTGCCAGCAGCTCCAGACAGGCTCCTGGTGAGCAGTTCTTC
CASSSRQAPGEQFF
>TRBJ1-1|TRBD1|-|TRBV4-2
TGTGCCAGCAGCCGAATGTCGGGACAGGGGTATGGGACTGAAGCTTTCTTT
CASSRMSGQGYGTEAFF
>TRBJ2-7|-|-|TRBV28
TGTGCCAGCCGGGGAGGAGGGAGCACCTACGAGCAGTACTTC
CASRGGGSTYEQYF
>TRBJ2-4|-|-|TRBV2
TGTGCCAGCATCGCAGGGTTAGCCAAAAACATTCAGTACTTC
CASIAGLAKNIQYF
>TRBJ2-2|-|-|TRBV5-1
TGCGCCAGCAGCCCCCGGGCCGGATCCACCGGGGAGCTGTTTTTT
CASSPRAGSTGELFF
>TRBJ2-3|-|few|TRBV7-2
TGTGCCAGCAGCCAAAGACAGGGACTGACAGATACGCAGTATTTT
CASSQRQGLTDTQYF
>TRBJ2-2|TRBD2|-|TRBV5-1
TGCGCCAGCAGCTCCCGGGCTAGCGGGGGGACCGGGGAGCTGTTTTTT
CASSSRASGGTGELFF
>TRBJ1-1|-|-|TRBV29-1
TGCAGCGTTCTGGAGACGGCGAACACTGAAGCTTTCTTT
CSVLETANTEAFF
>TRBJ2-7|TRBD2|-|TRBV25-1
TGTGCCAGCAGTTCTAGGGGAGGGAACGACGAGCAGTACTTC
CASSSRGGNDEQYF
>TRBJ2-3|-|-|TRBV5-1
TGCGCCAGCAGATGGGACATCCGCACAGATACGCAGTATTTT
CASRWDIRTDTQYF
>TRBJ2-7|-|-|TRBV30
TGTGCCTGGAGTGTACGGACGGCCGGCGGATACGAGCAGTACTTC
CAWSVRTAGGYEQYF
>TRBJ2-1|-|-|TRBV7-9
TGTGCCAGCAGCCCGGACTACAATGAGCAGTTCTTC
CASSPDYNEQFF
>TRBJ1-2|-|-|TRBV2
TGTGCCAGCAGAGGCAGGGAGGCGAGGGGTGGCTACACCTTC
CASRGREARGGYTF
>TRBJ1-2|-|-|TRBV18
TGTGCCAGCTCACCACCGCCGGGTCAGGCGGGAGGCTACACCTTC
CASSPPPGQAGGYTF
>TRBJ1-1|-|-|TRBV6-5
TGTGCCAGCAGTTACTCCGGAGGGAAGACTGAAGCTTTCTTT
CASSYSGGKTEAFF
>TRBJ1-5|-|-|TRBV29-1
TGCAGCGTTGGGGAGGGGAATCAGCCCCAGCATTTT
CSVGEGNQPQHF
>TRBJ2-3|-|few|TRBV29-1
TGCAGCGTTGAAGATCCCACGCAGTATTTT
CSVEDPTQYF
>TRBJ2-3|-|-|TRBV9
TGTGCCAGCAGCGTAGGTCTGGATACGCAGTATTTT
CASSVGLDTQYF
>TRBJ2-3|TRBD2|-|TRBV7-6
TGTGCCAGCAGCTTAGCGGGGGGGAGCACAGATACGCAGTATTTT
CASSLAGGSTDTQYF
>TRBJ1-2|-|-|TRBV29-1
TGCAGCGCCTCGGGAGTGTTTGGGGGCTACACCTTC
CSASGVFGGYTF
>TRBJ2-7|-|few|TRBV4-1
TGCGCCAGCAGCCAGTCCCCGGTTGTCTACGAGCAGTACTTC
CASSQSPVVYEQYF
>TRBJ1-4|-|-|TRBV6-1
TGTGCCAGCAGTGAACCAGGGTCTTTGAGTGAAAAACTGTTTTTT
CASSEPGSLSEKLFF